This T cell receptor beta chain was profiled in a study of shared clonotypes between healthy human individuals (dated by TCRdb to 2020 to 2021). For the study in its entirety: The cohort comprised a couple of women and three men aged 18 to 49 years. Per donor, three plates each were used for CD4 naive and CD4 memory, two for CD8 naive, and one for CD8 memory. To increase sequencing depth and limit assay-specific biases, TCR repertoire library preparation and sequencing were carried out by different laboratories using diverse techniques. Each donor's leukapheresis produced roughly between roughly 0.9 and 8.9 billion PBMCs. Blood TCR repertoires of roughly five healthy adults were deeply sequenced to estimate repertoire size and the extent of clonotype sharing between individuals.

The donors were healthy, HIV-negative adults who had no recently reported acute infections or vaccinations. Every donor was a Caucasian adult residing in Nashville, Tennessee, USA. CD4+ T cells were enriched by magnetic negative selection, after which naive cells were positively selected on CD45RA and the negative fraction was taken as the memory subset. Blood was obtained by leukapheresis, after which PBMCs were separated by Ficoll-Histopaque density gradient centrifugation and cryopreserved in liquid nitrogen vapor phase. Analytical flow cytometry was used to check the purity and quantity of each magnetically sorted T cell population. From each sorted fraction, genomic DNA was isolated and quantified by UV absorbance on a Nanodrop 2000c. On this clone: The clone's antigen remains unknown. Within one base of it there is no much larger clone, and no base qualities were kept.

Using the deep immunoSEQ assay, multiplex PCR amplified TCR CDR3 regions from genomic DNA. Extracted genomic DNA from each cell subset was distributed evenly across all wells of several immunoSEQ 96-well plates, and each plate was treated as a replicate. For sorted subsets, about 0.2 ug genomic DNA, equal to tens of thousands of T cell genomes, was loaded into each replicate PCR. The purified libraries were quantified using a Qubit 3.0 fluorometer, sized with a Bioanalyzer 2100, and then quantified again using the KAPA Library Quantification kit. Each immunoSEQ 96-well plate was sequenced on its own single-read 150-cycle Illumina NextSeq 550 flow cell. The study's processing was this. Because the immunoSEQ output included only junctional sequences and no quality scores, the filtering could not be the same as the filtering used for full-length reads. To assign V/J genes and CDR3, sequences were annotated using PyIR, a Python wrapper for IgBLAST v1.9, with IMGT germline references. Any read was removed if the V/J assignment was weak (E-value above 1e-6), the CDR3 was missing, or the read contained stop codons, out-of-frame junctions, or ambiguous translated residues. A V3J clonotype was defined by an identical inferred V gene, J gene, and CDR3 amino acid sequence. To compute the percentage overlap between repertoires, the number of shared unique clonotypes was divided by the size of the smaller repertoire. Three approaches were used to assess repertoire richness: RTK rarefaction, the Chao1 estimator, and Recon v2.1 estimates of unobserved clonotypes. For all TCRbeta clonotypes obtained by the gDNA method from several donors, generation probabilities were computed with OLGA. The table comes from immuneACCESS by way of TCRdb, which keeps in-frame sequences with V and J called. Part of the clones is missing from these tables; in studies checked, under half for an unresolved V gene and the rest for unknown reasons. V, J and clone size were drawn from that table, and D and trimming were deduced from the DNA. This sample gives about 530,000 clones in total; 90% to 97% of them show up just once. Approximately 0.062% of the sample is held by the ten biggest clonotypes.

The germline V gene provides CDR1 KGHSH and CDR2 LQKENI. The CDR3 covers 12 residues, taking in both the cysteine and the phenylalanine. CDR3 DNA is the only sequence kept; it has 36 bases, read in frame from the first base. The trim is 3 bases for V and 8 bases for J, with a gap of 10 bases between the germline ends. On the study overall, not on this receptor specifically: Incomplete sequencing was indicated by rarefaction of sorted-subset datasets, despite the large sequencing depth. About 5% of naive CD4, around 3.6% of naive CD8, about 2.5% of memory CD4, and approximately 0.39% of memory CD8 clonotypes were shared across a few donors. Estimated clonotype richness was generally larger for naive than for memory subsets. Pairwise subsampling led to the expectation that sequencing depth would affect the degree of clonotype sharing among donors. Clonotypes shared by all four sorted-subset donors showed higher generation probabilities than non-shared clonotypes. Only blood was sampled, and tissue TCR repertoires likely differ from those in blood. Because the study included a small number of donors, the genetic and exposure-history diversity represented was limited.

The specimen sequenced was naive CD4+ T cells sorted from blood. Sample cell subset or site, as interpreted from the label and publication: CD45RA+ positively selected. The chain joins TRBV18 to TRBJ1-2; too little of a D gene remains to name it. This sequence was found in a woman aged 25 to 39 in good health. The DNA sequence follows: TGTGCCAGCTCACCTAACAATATCGGCTACACCTTC. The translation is CASSPNNIGYTF.